This is a list of T cell receptor beta chains from one sample in a study of a mutant IDH1 vaccine in newly diagnosed glioma. These TCRs are of unknown antigen specificity. TCRdb's copy holds only in-frame clones and misses some; the assay was immunoSEQ multiplex PCR. The sample includes roughly 50,000 clones, over 60% of them seen just once. This sample comprised PBMCs, obtained from a glioma patient whose treatment included an IDH1 peptide vaccine. These receptors were obtained from a woman aged 40 to 50 with glioma. Some clones in this sample may be carry-over from other donors' samples. Each CDR3 is given with its conserved first and last residue. D genes are given only for firm matches. The size field is filled for only some rows; it gives once, few, many or a size class.

D	V	J	size	DNA	CDR3
TRBD1	TRBV5-4	TRBJ2-3	-	TGTGCCAGCAGCCCAGGACAGGGGAGAGATACGCAGTATTTT	CASSPGQGRDTQYF
-	TRBV5-4	TRBJ1-4	-	TGTGCCAGCAGCCTCCCAGGGGAAAAACTGTTTTTT	CASSLPGEKLFF
TRBD2	TRBV11-2	TRBJ2-5	-	TGTGCCAGCAGCAGCGGGAGAGAGTACCAAGAGACCCAGTACTTC	CASSSGREYQETQYF
-	TRBV13	TRBJ2-1	-	TGTGCCAGCAGCCTCGGGGCGAGCTCCTACAATGAGCAGTTCTTC	CASSLGASSYNEQFF
TRBD2	TRBV30	TRBJ2-1	-	TGTGCCTGGAGTGTAATGACTAGCGGGGGACTCAGGGATGAGCAGTTCTTC	CAWSVMTSGGLRDEQFF
-	TRBV29-1	TRBJ1-2	-	TGCAGCGTTGAAGTCCCTCATACGGACTATGGCTACACCTTC	CSVEVPHTDYGYTF
TRBD2	TRBV6-4	TRBJ2-1	-	TGTGCCAGCAGTGTTAGCGGGGGGGCCAATGAGCAGTTCTTC	CASSVSGGANEQFF
TRBD1	TRBV4-1	TRBJ1-2	-	TGCGCCAGCAGCCAAGATCCAGGGGGGGTTAACTATGGCTACACCTTC	CASSQDPGGVNYGYTF
TRBD1	TRBV19	TRBJ1-1	once	TGTGCCAGTAGTTCTCAGGGGGCTCGGACTGAAGCTTTCTTT	CASSSQGARTEAFF
TRBD1	TRBV6-1	TRBJ1-4	-	TGTGCCAGCAGTGGTACAGGGGGGAATGAAAAACTGTTTTTT	CASSGTGGNEKLFF
-	TRBV29-1	TRBJ1-1	-	TGCAGCGTTGAGCACAACACTGAAGCTTTCTTT	CSVEHNTEAFF
-	TRBV19	TRBJ2-7	-	TGTGCCAGTAGTCCCTTAGTTCCCGGGCCCGCCAGCGAGCAGTACTTC	CASSPLVPGPASEQYF
-	TRBV19	TRBJ1-2	-	TGTGCCAGTAGTATTCGACAGGCGGCGGTAGGGTATGGCTACACCTTC	CASSIRQAAVGYGYTF
TRBD1	TRBV10-1	TRBJ1-5	few	TGCGCCAGCCAGCGACAGGGGCGGCAGCCCCAGCATTTT	CASQRQGRQPQHF
-	TRBV5-1	TRBJ1-2	-	TGCGCCAGCAGCTACAGCACGGGCTATGGCTACACCTTC	CASSYSTGYGYTF
-	TRBV7-2	TRBJ1-3	-	TGTGCCAGCAGCTTACGTCAGAATTTTGGAAACACCATATATTTT	CASSLRQNFGNTIYF
TRBD1	TRBV4-1	TRBJ1-1	once	TGCGCCAGCAGCCCGAGAACCACCCCTGACAGGGGTAAGGAGAGAGTCACTGAAGCTTTCTTT	CASSPRTTPDRGKERVTEAFF
-	TRBV5-1	TRBJ1-2	-	TGCGCCAGCAGGAGGCTTCGAGGGGATGGCTACACCTTC	CASRRLRGDGYTF
-	TRBV5-6	TRBJ1-6	-	TGTGCCGGCTCCCGGGGGGGAACACCCCTCCACTTT	CAGSRGGTPLHF
-	TRBV7-9	TRBJ1-1	-	TGTGCCAGCAGCCCCGGGAGTCCCCCAGCTTTCTTT	CASSPGSPPAFF
-	TRBV5-5	TRBJ2-1	-	TGTGCCAGCAGCTTTAGCCCGGGGGATGAGCAGTTCTTC	CASSFSPGDEQFF
TRBD1	TRBV27	TRBJ1-2	-	TGTGCCAGCAGTTTAAACCCGGGACAGGGGGAGGGTGGCTACACCTTC	CASSLNPGQGEGGYTF
TRBD1	TRBV6-1	TRBJ1-2	-	TGTGCCAGCATTCTTCCTGGACAGGCAAACTATGGCTACACCTTC	CASILPGQANYGYTF
-	TRBV7-6	TRBJ1-1	-	TGTGCCAGCAGCTTAGCCGGCAACACTGAAGCTTTCTTT	CASSLAGNTEAFF
TRBD1	TRBV6-1	TRBJ1-2	-	TGTGCCAGCAGTGAACAACAGGGGATTTATGGCTACACCTTC	CASSEQQGIYGYTF
TRBD1	TRBV5-1	TRBJ2-7	-	TGCGCCAGCAGCCCGGACAGGGGGCCCTACGAGCAGTACTTC	CASSPDRGPYEQYF
-	TRBV19	TRBJ1-1	-	TGTGCCAGTAGTATCCCCAAATTTGCCGGGAGAAGGGTGAACACTGAAGCTTTCTTT	CASSIPKFAGRRVNTEAFF
TRBD1	TRBV27	TRBJ1-1	few	TGTGCCAGCAGTTTACGTACCGGGACAGGAACTGAAGCTTTCTTT	CASSLRTGTGTEAFF
-	TRBV6-1	TRBJ1-5	-	TGTGCCAGCAACAGGGCAGGGGATGGGAATCAGCCCCAGCATTTT	CASNRAGDGNQPQHF
-	TRBV15	TRBJ1-5	-	TGTGCCACCAGCCGGGACAACAATCAGCCCCAGCATTTT	CATSRDNNQPQHF
TRBD1	TRBV27	TRBJ1-6	-	TGTGCCAGCAGAAGGGCAGGGGGATTTAATAATTCACCCCTCCACTTT	CASRRAGGFNNSPLHF
-	TRBV5-1	TRBJ2-1	-	TGCGCCAGCAGCTTGGATGGCAAACCCTACAATGAGCAGTTCTTC	CASSLDGKPYNEQFF
-	TRBV30	TRBJ1-1	-	TGTGCCTGGAGTAGATGGGGGGGCGATAACACTGAAGCTTTCTTT	CAWSRWGGDNTEAFF
-	TRBV9	TRBJ2-2	-	TGTGCCAGCGGTCAGGCGGCCGGGGAGCTGTTTTTT	CASGQAAGELFF
-	TRBV11-2	TRBJ1-2	-	TGTGCCAGCAGCGCGCACGGGACGGCTTATTTAATTTCTGGCTACACCTTC	CASSAHGTAYLISGYTF
TRBD1	TRBV7-2	TRBJ1-1	once	TGTGCCAGCAGCTTAGAGACAGGGAGGAACACTGAAGCTTTCTTT	CASSLETGRNTEAFF
-	TRBV18	TRBJ1-1	-	TGTGCCAGCTCACCCCTCCCCCCGAAGGCTTTGAACACTGAAGCTTTCTTT	CASSPLPPKALNTEAFF
TRBD2	TRBV2	TRBJ2-3	-	TGTGCCAGCAGTGAGGGGCGGGGGGCGACAGATACGCAGTATTTT	CASSEGRGATDTQYF
-	TRBV5-6	TRBJ2-7	-	TGTGCCAGCAGCTTGGGTGGAGGGGACTCCTACGAGCAGTACTTC	CASSLGGGDSYEQYF
-	TRBV29-1	TRBJ2-6	-	TGCAGCGTTGAGCTAACCTCTGGGGCCAACGTCCTGACTTTC	CSVELTSGANVLTF
TRBD1	TRBV30	TRBJ2-7	-	TGTGCCTGGAGTGTACGATTCTTGACAGGGGGAATGAGCTCCTACGAGCAGTACTTC	CAWSVRFLTGGMSSYEQYF
TRBD1	TRBV19	TRBJ2-1	-	TGTGCCAGTGGCCCTTGGGACAGGGGCCTCGGGGAGCAGTTCTTC	CASGPWDRGLGEQFF
TRBD1	TRBV5-6	TRBJ1-4	few	TGTGCCAGCAGCTCTACCACAGGGGATGTAAGGGAAAAACTGTTTTTT	CASSSTTGDVREKLFF